The entry that follows covers one T cell receptor (beta chain) sequence. It has no known antigen specificity. Within one base of it there is no much larger clone, and no base qualities were kept. These data originate in a study of human T cells and chemical hapten exposure (dated by TCRdb to the early 2020s). At the level of the whole study: For sensitization, 2% DPC in acetone was applied to a roughly 2 cm by roughly 2 cm area of upper inner arm skin. Weekly therapeutic DPC doses were additionally applied to the scalp of patients throughout the approximately 25-week study period. Patch testing was performed on the upper back with Finn chambers containing 0.01% DPC, and the patch tests were scored after 6 days according to International Contact Dermatitis Research Group standards. The patient cohort, mostly female, included alopecia areata with under or over 50% scalp involvement, alopecia totalis and alopecia universalis. The libraries were sequenced as a pool, and the TCR yield per sample differed mostly because of small variations in library volumes within the pool. The study tracked peripheral blood TCR repertoire changes in vivo during primary and secondary sensitization to the hapten diphenylcyclopropenone (DPC) in alopecia patients. Patient blood was sampled pre-sensitization (week 0) and at 2, 6 and about 24 weeks after DPC sensitization. Twenty-nine alopecia patients provided blood for TCR sequencing at one to four time points (pre-sensitization, 2, 6 and 24 weeks).

The time point label, as the study defines it: pre-sensitization, week 0. What this sample's treatment or condition label stands for: therapeutic diphenylcyclopropenone sensitization with weekly scalp DPC. At each patch-test visit, blood was drawn before the patch test was applied. Patients were eligible if aged 18 to 70, diagnosed with alopecia and judged suitable for DPC therapy, and pregnant patients were excluded. Total RNA was extracted from unfractionated whole blood that had been collected in Tempus Blood RNA tubes. Library creation used RACE. Instrument on record: NextSeq 500. During library preparation, unique molecular identifiers were attached to individual cDNA molecules so that TCRs could be counted in a quantitative, reproducible way. From each blood RNA sample, both TCR alpha and TCR beta chains were sequenced. The study's processing was this. The median number of TCRs per sample was roughly 98,000, ranging from 23,224 to 690,600. The Decombinator software suite was used to annotate V, J and CDR3 in the TCR reads. For PS versus PT1 abundance plots, all samples were subsampled to the same number of TCRs (28,000). Expanded TCRs were defined as absent before sensitization and observed at least eight times at the 2-week time point. The public reads were reanalyzed by TCRdb: fastp trimming at Q25, MiXCR alignment, in-frame beta chains only. CDR3 protein sequences are deduplicated, and each keeps its most common genes and DNA. The V and J calls here are based on TCRdb, not the publication. For this sample the table gives around 250,000 distinct CDR3 sequences, of which around 9.3% were detected only once. The ten largest clonotypes hold 2% to 2.5% of the sample.

Points the paper makes about the study in general: Because all patients had alopecia, a presumed autoimmune disease, the immune response of the patients might differ from that of healthy individuals. Repeated subsampling changed both the strength of the expansion versus patch-test correlation and the threshold at which the correlation became significant. A positive correlation was found between the number of PT1 expanded TCRs and patch test score, with significance reached at thresholds 8, 16 and 32 but not 4. Compared with pre-sensitization or healthy control sets, expanded TCRs formed significantly more large CDR3 similarity clusters, which is consistent with antigen-driven responses. DPC sensitization did not change the number of TCRs with a frequency above 1 in 1000, and there was no evidence of changes in global repertoire structure.

The receptor was derived from a woman aged 40 to 55 with alopecia areata. Some clones in this sample may be carry-over from other donors' samples. Sequenced here: whole blood, sampled in connection with sensitization to the hapten diphenylcyclopropenone (DPC).

The DNA sequence reads TGTGCCAGCAGCCCCAGCCTCGACAGTTATAGCAATCAGCCCCAGCATTTT. This codes for CASSPSLDSYSNQPQHF. The chain couples TRBV9 to TRBJ1-5; a tentative D match to TRBD1 spans 5 bases. The cysteine opens and the phenylalanine closes a CDR3 of 17 amino acids. Only the CDR3 DNA is retained, 51 bases long and in frame from the first base. Taken from the germline V gene, the CDR1 and CDR2 loops are SGDLS and YYNGEE. V is reduced by 4 bases and J by 0 bases, leaving a spacing of 17 bases between them.